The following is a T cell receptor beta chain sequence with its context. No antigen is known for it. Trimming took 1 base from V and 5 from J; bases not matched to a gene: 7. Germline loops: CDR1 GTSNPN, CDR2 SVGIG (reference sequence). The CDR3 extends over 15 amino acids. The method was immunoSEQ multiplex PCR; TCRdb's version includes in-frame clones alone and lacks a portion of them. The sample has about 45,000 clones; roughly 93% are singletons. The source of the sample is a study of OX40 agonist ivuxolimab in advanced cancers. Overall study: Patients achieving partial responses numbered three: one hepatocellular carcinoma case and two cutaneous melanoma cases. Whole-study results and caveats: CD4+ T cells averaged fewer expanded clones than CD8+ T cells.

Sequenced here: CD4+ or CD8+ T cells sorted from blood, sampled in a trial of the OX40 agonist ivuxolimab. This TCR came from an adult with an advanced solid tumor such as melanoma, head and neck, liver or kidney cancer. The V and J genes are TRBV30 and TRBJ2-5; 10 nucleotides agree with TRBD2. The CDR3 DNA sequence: TGTGCCTGGAGTGACCAGCGGGGGGGCTTCGAGACCCAGTACTTC. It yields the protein CAWSDQRGGFETQYF.